Following are 14 T cell receptor beta chains from one sample sequenced in a study of cytomegalovirus exposure and HLA in healthy donors. The primer mix had 60 Vbeta and 13 Jbeta primers. Assay used: immunoSEQ multiplex PCR; TCRdb lists only in-frame clones, some missing. The sample shows about 170,000 clones, roughly 80% of them seen only once. The sequencing sample was made of PBMCs. All receptors derive from a woman younger than 35 in good health and CMV-seronegative.

J is TRBJ2-5 and V is TRBV7-6, with 10 bases that match TRBD2. Germline lookup yields CDR1 SGHVS and CDR2 FNYEAQ. The CDR3 totals 15 residues. Trimming cost V 7 bases and J 5 bases; bases outside gene matches: 10. The CDR3 is CASTVRAGGLETQYF. CDR3 DNA: TGTGCCAGCACCGTGAGAGCGGGAGGGTTGGAGACCCAGTACTTC.

V usage is TRBV5-1 and J usage is TRBJ2-3; D possibly corresponds to TRBD2 (6 bases). This CDR3 contains 14 residues. Trimming removed 2 bases at V and 5 bases at J, with 12 bases between. Looked up from germline, CDR1 is SGHRS and CDR2 is YFSETQ. DNA of the CDR3: TGCGCCAGCAGCTTCGATTCCGGGGGAGATACGCAGTATTTT. Protein product: CASSFDSGGDTQYF. The full variable domain, completed using reference TRBV5-1 and TRBJ2-3, is KAGVTQTPRYLIKTRGQQVTLSCSPISGHRSVSWYQQTPGQGLQFLFEYFSETQRNKGNFPGRFSGRQFSNSRSEMNVSTLELGDSALYLCASSFDSGGDTQYFGPGTRLTVL.

The chain is built from TRBV29-1 and TRBJ1-2, with TRBD1 matching 8 bases. The CDR3 loop spans 13 amino acids. The trim removed 4 bases at V and 1 base at J, leaving 2 bases unmatched. Germline-derived CDR1 and CDR2 are SQVTM and ANQGSEA. The CDR3 protein is CSVGDRYNYGYTF. The CDR3 bases are TGCAGCGTTGGGGACAGGTATAACTATGGCTACACCTTC.

The CDR3 loop is CASSSRAGGGTDTQYF. DNA for the CDR3: TGTGCCAGCAGCTCCCGAGCGGGAGGCGGGACAGATACGCAGTATTTT. This chain links TRBV11-3 with TRBJ2-3; TRBD2 matches 9 bases. The length of the CDR3 is 16 residues. The junction had 8 bases not matched to a gene; V was cut back by 4 bases and J by 3 bases. CDR1 and CDR2 (germline): SGHNT, YENEEA.

V usage is TRBV27 and J usage is TRBJ1-2; 7 nucleotides line up with TRBD1. V shed 5 bases and J 5 bases; nucleotides not matched to a gene: 11. The CDR3 is 15 residues long. The germline V gene encodes CDR1 MNHEY and CDR2 SMNVEV (reference sequence). CDR3: CASSAYRGGSYGYTF. CDR3 coding DNA: TGTGCCAGCAGTGCTTACAGGGGAGGTTCATATGGCTACACCTTC.

The chain combines TRBV7-2 with TRBJ2-1, with D possibly being TRBD2 (6 bases). Per germline, CDR1 SGHTA and CDR2 FQGNSA. Trimming stripped 5 bases from V and 1 base from J, with 15 bases between. The CDR3 contains 16 residues. DNA for the CDR3: TGTGCCAGCAGCCCTAGCGCCGGGAGTTCCTACAATGAGCAGTTCTTC. Amino acid sequence: CASSPSAGSSYNEQFF.

This clone was seen just once. The chain couples TRBV15 to TRBJ2-2; D remains unclear. The CDR3 is 15 amino acids. In germline, CDR1 is LNHNV, CDR2 YYDKDF (reference sequence). Trimming pared 0 bases from V and 5 bases from J, leaving 10 bases between. CDR3 coding DNA: TGTGCCACCAGCAGAGATGGCCGGAGAACCGGGGAGCTGTTTTTT. It codes for CATSRDGRRTGELFF.

V is TRBV6-5 and J is TRBJ1-1; the D gene is possibly TRBD1 (5 bases). This CDR3 is 12 amino acids long. Trimming took off 7 bases at V and 8 bases at J, with 14 bases between the two ends. In germline, CDR1 is MNHEY, CDR2 SVGAGI. This chain's CDR3 is CASNQPNREAFF. CDR3 nucleotides: TGTGCCAGCAACCAACCCAACAGGGAAGCTTTCTTT.

The chain has TRBV28 and TRBJ1-2, with D possibly matching TRBD1 (5 bases). The length of the CDR3 is 14 residues. CDR1 and CDR2 (germline): MDHEN, SYDVKM. V was trimmed by 6 bases and J by 3 bases, leaving 14 bases between them. The CDR3: CASSPFQGHYGYTF. CDR3 DNA: TGTGCCAGCAGCCCTTTCCAGGGCCACTATGGCTACACCTTC.

The chain employs TRBV5-6 and TRBJ1-2; 7 bases are a match to TRBD1. CDR1 SGHDT and CDR2 YYEEEE come from the germline V gene. The CDR3 totals 14 residues. Trimming removed 4 bases from V and 4 bases from J; junction bases left unmatched: 7. The CDR3 sequence: CASSTPGQIYGYTF. The CDR3 region has the DNA TGTGCCAGCAGCACCCCGGGACAGATCTATGGCTACACCTTC.

This clone appeared once. The V and J genes are TRBV10-1 and TRBJ1-2, with D possibly matching TRBD1 (6 bases). The CDR3 contains 13 residues. Germline loops: CDR1 WNHNN, CDR2 SYGVQD (reference sequence). V lost 0 bases and J lost 4, with 6 bases in between. DNA for the CDR3: TGCGCCAGCAGTGAGTCAGGGGGCTATGGCTACACCTTC. This gives the protein CASSESGGYGYTF.

The CDR3 loop reads CASSFTVGEQFF. In DNA form, the CDR3 reads TGTGCCAGCAGCTTCACGGTTGGTGAGCAGTTCTTC. The rearrangement links TRBV13 to TRBJ2-1; D remains unclear. CDR3 length equals 12 residues. CDR1 is PRHDT, CDR2 FYEKMQ, per germline (reference sequence). The ends were cut back, 3 bases at V and 9 bases at J, with 9 bases in the middle. The whole variable domain, filled in from reference TRBV13 and TRBJ2-1, reads AAGVIQSPRHLIKEKRETATLKCYPIPRHDTVYWYQQGPGQDPQFLISFYEKMQSDKGSIPDRFSAQQFSDYHSELNMSSLELGDSALYFCASSFTVGEQFFGPGTRLTVL.

The chain is built from TRBV6-1 and TRBJ1-4; D gene ambiguous. The V gene lost 5 bases and the J gene lost 3 bases, with 10 bases spanning the gap. CDR3 length: 14 residues. The V gene's germline CDR1 is MNHNS and CDR2 SASEGT. The CDR3 is CASSLTTSNEKLFF. CDR3 DNA sequence: TGTGCCAGCAGTCTTACCACATCTAATGAAAAACTGTTTTTT.

V and J are TRBV6-1 and TRBJ2-5; 10 positions agree with TRBD2. This CDR3 is built from 13 residues. The germline CDR1 and CDR2 sequences are MNHNS and SASEGT. Losses at the gene ends were 6 bases for V and 11 bases for J; bases not matched to a gene: 9. The CDR3 loop is CASRESGRAQQYF. The CDR3 nucleotides are TGTGCCAGCAGGGAAAGCGGGAGGGCCCAGCAGTACTTC.